Sequencing of this TCR beta chain was carried out in a study of response to subunit inactivated influenza vaccine. There are 14 residues in the CDR3. V gave up 7 bases and J gave up 0 bases, with 7 bases separating them. TCRdb re-analysed the RT-PCR reads in MiXCR, keeping a single row per CDR3 protein. The sample holds 630,000 or so distinct CDR3 sequences; around a sixth are singletons and the top ten take more than 9%. Whole-study results and caveats: That few new T cells are recruited by each seasonal influenza vaccination was the authors' suggestion.

Turning to this clonotype: Its target is not known.

Sequenced material: PBMCs from blood, taken 11 to 12 days after vaccination. The TCR was taken from a man aged 50 or older who received an inactivated influenza vaccine. This sequence joins TRBV12-3 or TRBV12-4 and TRBJ2-6; D remains unclear. The CDR3 here is CASKIISGANVLTF. CDR3 coding DNA: TGTGCCAGCAAGATCATCTCTGGGGCCAACGTCCTGACTTTC.